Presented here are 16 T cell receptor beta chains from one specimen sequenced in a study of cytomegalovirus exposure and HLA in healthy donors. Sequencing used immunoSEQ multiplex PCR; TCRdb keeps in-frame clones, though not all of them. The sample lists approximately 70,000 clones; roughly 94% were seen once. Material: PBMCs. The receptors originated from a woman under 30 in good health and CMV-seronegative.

The CDR3 sequence is CASSITGNEQFF. DNA of the CDR3: TGTGCCAGCAGCATCACAGGTAATGAGCAGTTCTTC. The V and J genes are TRBV11-3 and TRBJ2-1; D perhaps matches TRBD1 (5 bases). The germline gives CDR1 SGHNT, CDR2 YENEEA. The CDR3 is made up of 12 amino acids. Trimming took 5 bases from V and 7 from J, leaving 9 bases between them.

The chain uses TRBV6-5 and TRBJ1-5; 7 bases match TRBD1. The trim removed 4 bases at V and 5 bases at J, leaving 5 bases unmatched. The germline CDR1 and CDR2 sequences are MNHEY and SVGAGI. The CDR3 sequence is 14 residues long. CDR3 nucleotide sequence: TGTGCCAGCAGTTCGAGGACAGGCCATCAGCCCCAGCATTTT. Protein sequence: CASSSRTGHQPQHF.

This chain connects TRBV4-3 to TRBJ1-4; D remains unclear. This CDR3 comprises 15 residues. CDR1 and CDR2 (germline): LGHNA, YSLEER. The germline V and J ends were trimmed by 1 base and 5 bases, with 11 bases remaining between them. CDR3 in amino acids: CASSQGPGRNEKLFF. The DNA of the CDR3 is TGCGCCAGCAGCCAAGGACCGGGGAGGAATGAAAAACTGTTTTTT.

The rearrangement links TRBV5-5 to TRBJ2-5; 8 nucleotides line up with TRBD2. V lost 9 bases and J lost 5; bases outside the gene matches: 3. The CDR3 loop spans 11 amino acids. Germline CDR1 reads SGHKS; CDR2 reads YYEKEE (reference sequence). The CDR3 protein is CATRGGETQYF. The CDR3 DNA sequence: TGTGCCACCCGGGGGGGGGAGACCCAGTACTTC.

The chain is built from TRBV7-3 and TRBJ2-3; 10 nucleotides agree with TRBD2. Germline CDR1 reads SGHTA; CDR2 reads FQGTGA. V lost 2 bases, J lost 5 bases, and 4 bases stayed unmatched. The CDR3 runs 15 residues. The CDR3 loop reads CASSLGLAGVDTQYF. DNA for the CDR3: TGTGCCAGCAGCTTAGGGCTAGCGGGGGTAGATACGCAGTATTTT. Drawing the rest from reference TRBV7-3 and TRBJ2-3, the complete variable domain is GAGVSQTPSNKVTEKGKYVELRCDPISGHTALYWYRQSLGQGPEFLIYFQGTGAADDSGLPNDRFFAVRPEGSVSTLKIQRTERGDSAVYLCASSLGLAGVDTQYFGPGTRLTVL.

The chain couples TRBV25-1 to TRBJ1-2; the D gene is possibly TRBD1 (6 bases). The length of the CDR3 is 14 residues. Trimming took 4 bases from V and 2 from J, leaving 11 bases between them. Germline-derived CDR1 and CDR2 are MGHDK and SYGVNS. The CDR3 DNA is TGTGCCAGCAGTGCTCTGGACAGCAACTATGGCTACACCTTC. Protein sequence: CASSALDSNYGYTF.

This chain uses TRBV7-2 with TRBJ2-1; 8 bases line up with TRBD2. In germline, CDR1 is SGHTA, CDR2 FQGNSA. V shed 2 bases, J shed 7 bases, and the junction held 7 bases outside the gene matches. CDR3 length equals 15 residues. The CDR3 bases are TGTGCCAGCAGCTTACTCGGGGGGGCTGAGAATGAGCAGTTCTTC. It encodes CASSLLGGAENEQFF.

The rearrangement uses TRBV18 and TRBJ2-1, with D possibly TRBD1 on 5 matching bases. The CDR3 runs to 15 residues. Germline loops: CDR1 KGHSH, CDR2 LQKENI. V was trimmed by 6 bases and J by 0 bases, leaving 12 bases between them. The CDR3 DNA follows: TGTGCCAGCTCTCGAGAAGACAGCTCCTACAATGAGCAGTTCTTC. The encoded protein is CASSREDSSYNEQFF.

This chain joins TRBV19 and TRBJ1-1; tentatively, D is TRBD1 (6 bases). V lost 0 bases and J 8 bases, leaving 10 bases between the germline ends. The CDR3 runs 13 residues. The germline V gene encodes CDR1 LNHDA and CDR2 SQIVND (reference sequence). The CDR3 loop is CASSIEKTGEAFF. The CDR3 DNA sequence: TGTGCCAGTAGTATAGAAAAGACAGGAGAAGCTTTCTTT.

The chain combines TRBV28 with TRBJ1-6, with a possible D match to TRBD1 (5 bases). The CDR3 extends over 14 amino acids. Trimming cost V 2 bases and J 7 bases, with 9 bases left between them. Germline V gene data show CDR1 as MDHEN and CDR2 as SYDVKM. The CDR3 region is CASSLGQGNSPLHF. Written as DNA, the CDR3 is TGTGCCAGCAGTTTAGGGCAGGGAAATTCACCCCTCCACTTT.

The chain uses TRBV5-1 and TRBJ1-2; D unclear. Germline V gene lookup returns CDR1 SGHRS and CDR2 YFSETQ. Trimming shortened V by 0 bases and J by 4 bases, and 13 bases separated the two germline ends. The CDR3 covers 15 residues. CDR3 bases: TGCGCCAGCAGCTTGGGTTCAGGCCTGGGCTATGGCTACACCTTC. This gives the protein CASSLGSGLGYGYTF.

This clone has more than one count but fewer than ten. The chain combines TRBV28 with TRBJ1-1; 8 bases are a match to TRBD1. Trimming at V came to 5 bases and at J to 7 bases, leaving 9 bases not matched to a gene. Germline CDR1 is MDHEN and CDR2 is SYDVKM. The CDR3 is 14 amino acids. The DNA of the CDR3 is TGTGCCAGCAGTCTCCACCATGGACAGGGTGAAGCTTTCTTT. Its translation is CASSLHHGQGEAFF.

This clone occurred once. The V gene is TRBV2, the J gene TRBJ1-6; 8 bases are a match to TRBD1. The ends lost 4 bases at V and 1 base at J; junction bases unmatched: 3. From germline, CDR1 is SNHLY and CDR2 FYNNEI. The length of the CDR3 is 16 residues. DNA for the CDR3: TGTGCCAGCAGTGTGCAGGGGGCGTCCTATAATTCACCCCTCCACTTT. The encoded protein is CASSVQGASYNSPLHF.

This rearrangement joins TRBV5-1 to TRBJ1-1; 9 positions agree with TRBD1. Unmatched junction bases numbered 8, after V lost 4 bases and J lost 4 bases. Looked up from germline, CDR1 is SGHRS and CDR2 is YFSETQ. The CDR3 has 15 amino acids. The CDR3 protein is CASSPGQGGRTEAFF. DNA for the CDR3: TGCGCCAGCAGCCCGGGACAGGGAGGACGCACTGAAGCTTTCTTT.

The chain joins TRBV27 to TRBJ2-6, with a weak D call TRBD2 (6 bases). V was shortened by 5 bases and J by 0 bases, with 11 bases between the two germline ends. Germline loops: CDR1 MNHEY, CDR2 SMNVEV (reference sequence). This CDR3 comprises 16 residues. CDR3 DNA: TGTGCCAGCAGTCCCCGGGGGATCTCTGGGGCCAACGTCCTGACTTTC. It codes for CASSPRGISGANVLTF.

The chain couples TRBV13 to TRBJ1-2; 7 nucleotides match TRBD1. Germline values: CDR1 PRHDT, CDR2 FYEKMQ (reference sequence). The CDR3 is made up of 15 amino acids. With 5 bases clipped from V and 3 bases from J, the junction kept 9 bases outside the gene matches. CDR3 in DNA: TGTGCCAGCAGCCCATGGGACAGTAGATACTATGGCTACACCTTC. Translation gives CASSPWDSRYYGYTF.